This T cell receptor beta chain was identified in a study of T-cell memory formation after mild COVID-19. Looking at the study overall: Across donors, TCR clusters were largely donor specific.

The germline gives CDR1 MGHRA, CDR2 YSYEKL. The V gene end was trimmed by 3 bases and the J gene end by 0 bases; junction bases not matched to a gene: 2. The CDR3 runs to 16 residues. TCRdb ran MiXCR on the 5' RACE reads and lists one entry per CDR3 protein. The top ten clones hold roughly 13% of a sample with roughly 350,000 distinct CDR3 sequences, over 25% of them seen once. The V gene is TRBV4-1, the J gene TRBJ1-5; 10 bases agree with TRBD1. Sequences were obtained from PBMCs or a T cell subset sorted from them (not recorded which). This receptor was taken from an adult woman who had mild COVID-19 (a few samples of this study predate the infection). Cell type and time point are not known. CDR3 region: CASSQGQGYSNQPQHF. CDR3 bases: TGCGCCAGCAGCCAGGGACAGGGGTATAGCAATCAGCCCCAGCATTTT.